The 12 T cell receptor beta chains listed next were all sequenced from one sample in a study of blood T cell repertoires in COVID-19. TCRdb keeps only in-frame clones here, not all; method: immunoSEQ multiplex PCR. Altogether 360,000 or so clones are present, around nine tenths being singletons, with the ten largest covering approximately 1%. The specimen sequenced was PBMCs or T cells enriched from blood (not recorded which). These receptors came from a woman aged 30 to 39 who had been exposed to COVID-19.

The chain couples TRBV7-3 to TRBJ1-3; possible D gene TRBD1, 5 bases. Trimming took 5 bases from V and 4 from J, leaving 15 bases between them. Germline assignment: CDR1 SGHTA and CDR2 FQGTGA. The CDR3 covers 15 residues. CDR3: CASSPSSDSGNTIYF. The CDR3, as DNA: TGTGCCAGCAGCCCCAGTTCCGACAGCGGAAACACCATATATTTT.

CDR3 protein: CASGSTLGRELSDTQYF. Here the CDR3 DNA reads TGTGCTAGTGGCTCTACGCTTGGACGGGAGTTATCGGATACGCAGTATTTT. The V gene is TRBV12-5, the J gene TRBJ2-3; perhaps TRBD2 as D (6 bases). V lost 6 bases and J lost 6, with 25 bases in between. Germline V lookup: CDR1 LGHNT, CDR2 FRNRAP. The CDR3 has 17 amino acids.

The chain carries TRBV5-1 and TRBJ2-5; possibly TRBD2 for D (5 bases). This CDR3 region has 13 residues. Trimming removed 1 base at V and 4 bases at J, with 8 bases between. CDR1 is SGHRS, CDR2 YFSETQ, per germline. CDR3 in amino acids: CASSLFGGETQYF. The CDR3 coding sequence is TGCGCCAGCAGCTTGTTTGGAGGAGAGACCCAGTACTTC. The full variable domain, completed using reference TRBV5-1 and TRBJ2-5, is KAGVTQTPRYLIKTRGQQVTLSCSPISGHRSVSWYQQTPGQGLQFLFEYFSETQRNKGNFPGRFSGRQFSNSRSEMNVSTLELGDSALYLCASSLFGGETQYFGPGTRLLVL.

The rearrangement joins TRBV7-3 to TRBJ2-2; D gene ambiguous. This CDR3 contains 12 residues. Trimming took 5 bases from V and 2 from J, leaving 3 bases between them. Germline-derived CDR1 and CDR2 are SGHTA and FQGTGA. The DNA for the CDR3 is TGTGCCAGCAGCCGTAACACCGGGGAGCTGTTTTTT. Protein: CASSRNTGELFF. Based on the CDR3 plus reference TRBV7-3 and TRBJ2-2, the full variable domain is GAGVSQTPSNKVTEKGKYVELRCDPISGHTALYWYRQSLGQGPEFLIYFQGTGAADDSGLPNDRFFAVRPEGSVSTLKIQRTERGDSAVYLCASSRNTGELFFGEGSRLTVL.

V usage is TRBV27 and J usage is TRBJ2-7; 9 bases are shared with TRBD1. V lost 5 bases and J lost 3; bases outside the gene matches: 5. The CDR3 extends over 14 amino acids. Germline CDR1 is MNHEY and CDR2 is SMNVEV (reference sequence). The CDR3 sequence is CASSIQGALYEQYF. The CDR3 DNA reads as TGTGCCAGCAGTATACAGGGGGCACTCTACGAGCAGTACTTC.

The chain links TRBV3-1 (or the pseudogene TRBV3-2) to TRBJ2-1; weak D call: TRBD1 (6 bases). This CDR3 spans 15 amino acids. V was shortened by 4 bases and J by 4 bases, with 14 bases between the two germline ends. The germline V gene has CDR1 LGHDT and CDR2 YNNKEL (reference sequence). The CDR3 protein is CASSRDPQGYNEQFF. CDR3 bases: TGTGCCAGCAGCCGAGACCCCCAGGGGTACAATGAGCAGTTCTTC.

This clone was seen a few times. For the CDR3, the DNA is TGTGCCCGCCGCGGCGGGAAGCGGGGGGGCGGGGAGCTGTTTTTT. Translating it yields CARRGGKRGGGELFF. The rearrangement uses TRBV6-5 and TRBJ2-2, with 10 bases matching TRBD2. This CDR3 has 15 residues. The V segment lost 11 bases and the J segment 7 bases; nucleotides outside the gene matches: 13. Germline values: CDR1 MNHEY, CDR2 SVGAGI.

V gene TRBV10-3 combines with J gene TRBJ1-1; no firm D call. V lost 2 bases to trimming and J lost 7 bases, with 8 bases between them. CDR3 size: 12 residues. CDR1 and CDR2 from the germline V gene are ENHRY and SYGVKD. The CDR3 loop is CAISEMAVEAFF. In nucleotides, the CDR3 is TGTGCCATCAGTGAGATGGCAGTTGAAGCTTTCTTT.

This rearrangement joins TRBV28 to TRBJ2-7; the match to TRBD1 covers 8 bases. The CDR3 loop spans 15 amino acids. With 5 bases clipped from V and 4 bases from J, the junction kept 10 bases outside the gene matches. Germline-derived CDR1 and CDR2 are MDHEN and SYDVKM. Written as DNA, the CDR3 is TGTGCCAGCAGTAGCGGACAGGGTAGCTGGTACGAGCAGTACTTC. Translation gives CASSSGQGSWYEQYF.

The genes are TRBV7-7 and TRBJ2-6, with a possible D match to TRBD1 (6 bases). CDR3 length: 16 residues. Germline V gene sequence: CDR1 SSHAT, CDR2 FNYEAQ (reference sequence). The V end was cut by 5 bases, the J end by 0 bases, with 11 bases between. The chain's CDR3 is CASSHATGSGANVLTF. The CDR3 DNA sequence: TGTGCCAGCAGCCATGCGACAGGCTCTGGGGCCAACGTCCTGACTTTC.

The rearrangement uses TRBV19 and TRBJ1-4, with no clear D. The CDR3 covers 15 residues. V lost 2 bases, J lost 2 bases, and 9 bases lay in between. Germline V gene data show CDR1 as LNHDA and CDR2 as SQIVND (reference sequence). The CDR3 DNA sequence: TGTGCCAGTAGTATACCGGGGTCCACTAATGAAAAACTGTTTTTT. Translation gives CASSIPGSTNEKLFF.

V is TRBV2 and J is TRBJ2-3; TRBD2 aligns across 15 bases. J was trimmed by 0 bases and V by 4 bases; bases with no gene match: 5. The CDR3 length is 18 residues. CDR1 is SNHLY and CDR2 is FYNNEI in the germline V gene. DNA for the CDR3: TGTGCCAGCAGTGGGAGGACTAGCGGGAGGGATAGCACAGATACGCAGTATTTT. It yields the protein CASSGRTSGRDSTDTQYF.